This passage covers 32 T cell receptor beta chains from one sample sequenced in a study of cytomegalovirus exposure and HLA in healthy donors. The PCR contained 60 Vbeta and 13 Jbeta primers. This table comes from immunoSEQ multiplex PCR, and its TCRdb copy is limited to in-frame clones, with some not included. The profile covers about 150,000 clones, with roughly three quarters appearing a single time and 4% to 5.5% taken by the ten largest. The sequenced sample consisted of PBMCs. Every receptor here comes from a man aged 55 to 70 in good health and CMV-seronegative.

CDR3 bases: TGTGCCAGCAGCTTAGCTAGAACCTACAATGAGCAGTTCTTC. It translates to CASSLARTYNEQFF. The gene calls are TRBV7-2 and TRBJ2-1; D unresolved. Germline values: CDR1 SGHTA, CDR2 FQGNSA. This CDR3 region has 14 residues. V lost 0 bases and J 2 bases, leaving 5 bases between the germline ends.

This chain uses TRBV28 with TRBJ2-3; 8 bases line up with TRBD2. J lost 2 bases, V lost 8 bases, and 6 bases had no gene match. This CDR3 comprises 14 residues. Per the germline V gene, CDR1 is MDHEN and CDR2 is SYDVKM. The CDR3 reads CASRGLAPTDTQYF. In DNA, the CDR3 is TGTGCCAGCCGCGGACTAGCTCCCACAGATACGCAGTATTTT.

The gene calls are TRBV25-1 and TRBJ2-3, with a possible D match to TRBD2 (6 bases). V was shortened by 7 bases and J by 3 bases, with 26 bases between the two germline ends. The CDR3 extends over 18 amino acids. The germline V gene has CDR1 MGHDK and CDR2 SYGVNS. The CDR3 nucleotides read TGTGCCAGCAACCACCCCAACGGGGCGGGACGGGAAACAGATACGCAGTATTTT. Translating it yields CASNHPNGAGRETDTQYF.

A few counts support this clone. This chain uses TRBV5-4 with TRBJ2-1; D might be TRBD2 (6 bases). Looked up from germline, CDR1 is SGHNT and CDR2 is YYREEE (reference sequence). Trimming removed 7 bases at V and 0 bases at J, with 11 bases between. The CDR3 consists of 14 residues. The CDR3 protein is CASFSGSSYNEQFF. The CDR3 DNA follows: TGTGCCAGCTTTAGCGGTAGCTCCTACAATGAGCAGTTCTTC.

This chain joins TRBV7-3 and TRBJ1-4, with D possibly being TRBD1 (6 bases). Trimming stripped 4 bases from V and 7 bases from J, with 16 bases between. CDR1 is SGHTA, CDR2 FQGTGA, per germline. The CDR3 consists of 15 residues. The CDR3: CASSSRGGGSEKLFF. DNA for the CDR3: TGTGCCAGCAGCTCCCGGGGGGGCGGGAGTGAAAAACTGTTTTTT.

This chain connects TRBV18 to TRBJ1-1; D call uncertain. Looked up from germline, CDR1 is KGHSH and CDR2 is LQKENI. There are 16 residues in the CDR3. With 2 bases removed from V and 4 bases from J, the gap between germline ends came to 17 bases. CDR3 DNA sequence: TGTGCCAGCTCACCAAACGTGGATACGCGGAGCACTGAAGCTTTCTTT. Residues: CASSPNVDTRSTEAFF.

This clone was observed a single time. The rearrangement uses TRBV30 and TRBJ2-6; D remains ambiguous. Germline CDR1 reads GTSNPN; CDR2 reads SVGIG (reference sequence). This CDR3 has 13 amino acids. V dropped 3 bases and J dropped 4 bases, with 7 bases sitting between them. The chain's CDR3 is CAWSPSGANVLTF. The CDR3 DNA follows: TGTGCCTGGAGCCCCTCCGGGGCCAACGTCCTGACTTTC.

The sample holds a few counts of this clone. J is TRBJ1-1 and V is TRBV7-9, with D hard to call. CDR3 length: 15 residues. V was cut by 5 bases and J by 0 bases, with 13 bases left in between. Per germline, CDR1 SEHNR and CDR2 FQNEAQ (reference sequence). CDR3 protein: CASSITVLMNTEAFF. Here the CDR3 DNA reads TGTGCCAGCAGCATTACGGTACTGATGAACACTGAAGCTTTCTTT.

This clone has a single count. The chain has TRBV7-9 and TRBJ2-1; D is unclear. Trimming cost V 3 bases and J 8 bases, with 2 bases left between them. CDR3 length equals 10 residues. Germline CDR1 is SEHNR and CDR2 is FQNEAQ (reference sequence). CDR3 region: CASSFDEQFF. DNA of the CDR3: TGTGCCAGCAGCTTCGATGAGCAGTTCTTC.

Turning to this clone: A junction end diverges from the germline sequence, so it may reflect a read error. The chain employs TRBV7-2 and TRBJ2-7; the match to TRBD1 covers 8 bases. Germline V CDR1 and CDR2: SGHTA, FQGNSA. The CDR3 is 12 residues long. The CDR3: CASSRTGPIWNF. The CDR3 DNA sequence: TGTGCCAGCAGCCGGACAGGGCCTATTTGGAACTTC.

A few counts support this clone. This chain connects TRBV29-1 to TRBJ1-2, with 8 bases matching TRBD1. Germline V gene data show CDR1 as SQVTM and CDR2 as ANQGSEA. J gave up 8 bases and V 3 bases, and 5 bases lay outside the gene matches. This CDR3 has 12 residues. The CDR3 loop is CSVETGAVGYTF. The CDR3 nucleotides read TGCAGCGTTGAGACAGGGGCGGTCGGCTACACCTTC.

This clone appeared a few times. CDR3 DNA: TGTGCCAGCAGTGTTTTAGGGAGGACCCAGTACTTC. Translation: CASSVLGRTQYF. This rearrangement joins TRBV6-1 to TRBJ2-5, with a tentative D call TRBD2 (5 bases). CDR3 length: 12 residues. Germline V CDR1 and CDR2: MNHNS, SASEGT. V lost 4 bases and J lost 7, with 10 bases in between.

The CDR3 here is CASSVVAVTDTQYF. The CDR3 DNA follows: TGTGCCAGCAGCGTAGTGGCAGTCACAGATACGCAGTATTTT. V usage is TRBV9 and J usage is TRBJ2-3; D ambiguous. Germline V gene lookup returns CDR1 SGDLS and CDR2 YYNGEE. The CDR3 loop spans 14 amino acids. The V gene lost 0 bases and the J gene lost 2 bases, with 7 bases spanning the gap.

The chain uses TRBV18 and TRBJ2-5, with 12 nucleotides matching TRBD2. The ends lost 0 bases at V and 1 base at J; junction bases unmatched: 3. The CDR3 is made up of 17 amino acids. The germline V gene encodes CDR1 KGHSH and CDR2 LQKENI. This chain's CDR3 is CASSPPTTSGSQETQYF. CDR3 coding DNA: TGTGCCAGCTCACCACCGACGACTAGCGGGAGCCAAGAGACCCAGTACTTC.

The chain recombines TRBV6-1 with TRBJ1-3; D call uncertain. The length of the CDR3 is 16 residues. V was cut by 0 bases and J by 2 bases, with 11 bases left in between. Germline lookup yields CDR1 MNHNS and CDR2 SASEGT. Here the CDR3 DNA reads TGTGCCAGCAGTGAAGCTGGGCCCGGGGCTGGAAACACCATATATTTT. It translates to CASSEAGPGAGNTIYF.

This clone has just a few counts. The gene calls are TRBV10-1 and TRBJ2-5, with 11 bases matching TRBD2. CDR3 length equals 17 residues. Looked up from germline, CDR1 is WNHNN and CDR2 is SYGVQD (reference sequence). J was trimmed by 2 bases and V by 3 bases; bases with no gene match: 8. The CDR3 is CASSESPSGRKQETQYF. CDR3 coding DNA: TGCGCCAGCAGTGAATCCCCTAGCGGGAGGAAACAAGAGACCCAGTACTTC.

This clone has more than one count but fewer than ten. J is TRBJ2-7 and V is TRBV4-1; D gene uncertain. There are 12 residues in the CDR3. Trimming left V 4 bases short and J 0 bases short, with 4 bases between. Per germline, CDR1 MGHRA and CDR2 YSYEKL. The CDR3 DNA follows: TGCGCCAGCAGCCCTAGCTCCTACGAGCAGTACTTC. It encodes CASSPSSYEQYF.

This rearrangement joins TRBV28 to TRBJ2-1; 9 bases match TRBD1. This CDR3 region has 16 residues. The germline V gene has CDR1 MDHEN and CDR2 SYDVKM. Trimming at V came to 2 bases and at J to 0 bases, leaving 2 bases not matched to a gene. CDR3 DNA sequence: TGTGCCAGCAGTTTACTACAGGGGGCCTCCTACAATGAGCAGTTCTTC. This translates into CASSLLQGASYNEQFF.

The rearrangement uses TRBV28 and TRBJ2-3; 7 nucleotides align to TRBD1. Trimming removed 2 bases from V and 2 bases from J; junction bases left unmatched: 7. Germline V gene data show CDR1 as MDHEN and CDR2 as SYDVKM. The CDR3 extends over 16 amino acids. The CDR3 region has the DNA TGTGCCAGCAGTTTAGATGGGACAGTACCCACAGATACGCAGTATTTT. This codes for CASSLDGTVPTDTQYF. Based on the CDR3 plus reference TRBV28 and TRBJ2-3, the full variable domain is DVKVTQSSRYLVKRTGEKVFLECVQDMDHENMFWYRQDPGLGLRLIYFSYDVKMKEKGDIPEGYSVSREKKERFSLILESASTNQTSMYLCASSLDGTVPTDTQYFGPGTRLTVL.

The CDR3 DNA reads TGTGCCAGCAATAGGGACTCCGGTTACGAGCAGTACTTC. The encoded protein is CASNRDSGYEQYF. This chain uses TRBV6-5 with TRBJ2-7; tentatively, D is TRBD2 (6 bases). With 7 bases removed from V and 4 bases from J, the gap between germline ends came to 14 bases. The CDR3 contains 13 residues. The germline V gene encodes CDR1 MNHEY and CDR2 SVGAGI.

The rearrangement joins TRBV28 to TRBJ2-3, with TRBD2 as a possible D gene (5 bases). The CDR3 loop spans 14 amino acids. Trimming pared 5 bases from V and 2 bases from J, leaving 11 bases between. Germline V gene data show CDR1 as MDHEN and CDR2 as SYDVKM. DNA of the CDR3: TGTGCCAGCAGTATCAAGCGGTTCACAGATACGCAGTATTTT. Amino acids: CASSIKRFTDTQYF.

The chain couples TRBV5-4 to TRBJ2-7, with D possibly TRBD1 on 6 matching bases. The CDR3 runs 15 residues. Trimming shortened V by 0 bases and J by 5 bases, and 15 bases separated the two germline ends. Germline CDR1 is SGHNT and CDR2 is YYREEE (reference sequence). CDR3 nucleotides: TGTGCCAGCAGCTTGGCGCGGAGGCAGGGGAACGAGCAGTACTTC. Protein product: CASSLARRQGNEQYF. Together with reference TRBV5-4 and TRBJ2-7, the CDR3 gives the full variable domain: ETGVTQSPTHLIKTRGQQVTLRCSSQSGHNTVSWYQQALGQGPQFIFQYYREEENGRGNFPPRFSGLQFPNYSSELNVNALELDDSALYLCASSLARRQGNEQYFGPGTRLTVT.

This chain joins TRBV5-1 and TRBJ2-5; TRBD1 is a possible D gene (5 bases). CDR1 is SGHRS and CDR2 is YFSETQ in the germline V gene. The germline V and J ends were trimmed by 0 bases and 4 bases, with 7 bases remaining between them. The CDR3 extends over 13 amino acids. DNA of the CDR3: TGCGCCAGCAGCTTGGCAGGGTCAGAGACCCAGTACTTC. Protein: CASSLAGSETQYF. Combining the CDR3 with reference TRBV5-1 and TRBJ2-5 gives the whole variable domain KAGVTQTPRYLIKTRGQQVTLSCSPISGHRSVSWYQQTPGQGLQFLFEYFSETQRNKGNFPGRFSGRQFSNSRSEMNVSTLELGDSALYLCASSLAGSETQYFGPGTRLLVL.

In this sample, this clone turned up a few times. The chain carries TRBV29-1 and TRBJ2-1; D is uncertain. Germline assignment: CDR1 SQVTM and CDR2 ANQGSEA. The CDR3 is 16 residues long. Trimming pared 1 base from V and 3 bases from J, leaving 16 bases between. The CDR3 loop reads CSVEAQHPTDYNEQFF. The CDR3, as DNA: TGCAGCGTTGAAGCCCAACACCCCACCGACTACAATGAGCAGTTCTTC.

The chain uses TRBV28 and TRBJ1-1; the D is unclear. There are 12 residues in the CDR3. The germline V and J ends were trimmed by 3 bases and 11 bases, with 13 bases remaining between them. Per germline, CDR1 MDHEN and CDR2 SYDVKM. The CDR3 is CASSFGESAAFF. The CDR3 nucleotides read TGTGCCAGCAGTTTTGGGGAGAGCGCGGCTTTCTTT.

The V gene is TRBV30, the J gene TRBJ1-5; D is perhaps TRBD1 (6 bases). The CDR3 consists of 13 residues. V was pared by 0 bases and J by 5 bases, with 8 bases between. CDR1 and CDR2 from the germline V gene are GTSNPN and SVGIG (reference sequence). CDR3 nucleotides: TGTGCCTGGAGTGTACACAGGGATCAGCCCCAGCATTTT. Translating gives CAWSVHRDQPQHF.

CDR3 in DNA: TGTGCCAGCAGTTACTCGGGGGACAGCAGCTCCTACGAGCAGTACTTC. It translates to CASSYSGDSSSYEQYF. The rearrangement uses TRBV6-5 and TRBJ2-7, with 7 bases fitting TRBD1. The CDR3 has 16 residues. V lost 0 bases to trimming and J lost 0 bases; unmatched junction nucleotides: 5. Looked up from germline, CDR1 is MNHEY and CDR2 is SVGAGI.

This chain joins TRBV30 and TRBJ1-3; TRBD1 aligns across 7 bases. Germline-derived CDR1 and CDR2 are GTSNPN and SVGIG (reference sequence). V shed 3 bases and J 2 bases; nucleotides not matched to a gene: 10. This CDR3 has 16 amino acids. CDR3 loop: CAWSPRGNDAGNTIYF. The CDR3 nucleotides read TGTGCCTGGAGCCCCAGGGGGAACGATGCTGGAAACACCATATATTTT.

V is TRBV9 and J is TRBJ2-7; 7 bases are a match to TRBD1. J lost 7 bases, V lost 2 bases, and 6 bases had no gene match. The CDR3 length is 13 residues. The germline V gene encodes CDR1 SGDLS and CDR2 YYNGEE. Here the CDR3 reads CASSVGTEGEQYF. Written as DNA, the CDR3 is TGTGCCAGCAGCGTGGGGACAGAGGGGGAGCAGTACTTC.

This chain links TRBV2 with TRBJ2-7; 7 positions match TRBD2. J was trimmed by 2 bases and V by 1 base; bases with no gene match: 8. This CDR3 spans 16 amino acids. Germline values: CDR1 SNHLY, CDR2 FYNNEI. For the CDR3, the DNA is TGTGCCAGCAGTGAAGGGGTAGCGGGCACTACCTACGAGCAGTACTTC. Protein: CASSEGVAGTTYEQYF.

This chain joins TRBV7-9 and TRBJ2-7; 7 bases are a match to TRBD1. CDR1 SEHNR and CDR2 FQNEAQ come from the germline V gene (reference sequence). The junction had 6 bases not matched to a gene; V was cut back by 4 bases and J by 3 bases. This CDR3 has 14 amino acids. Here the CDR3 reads CASSSSDRFYEQYF. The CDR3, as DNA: TGTGCCAGCAGCTCGTCGGACAGGTTCTACGAGCAGTACTTC.

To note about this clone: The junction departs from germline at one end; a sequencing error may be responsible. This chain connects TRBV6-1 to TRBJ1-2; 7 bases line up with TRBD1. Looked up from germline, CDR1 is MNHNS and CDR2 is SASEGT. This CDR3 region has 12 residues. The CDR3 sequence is CASSKARGIYTF. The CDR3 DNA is TGTGCCAGCAGTAAAGCCAGGGGGATCTACACCTTC.